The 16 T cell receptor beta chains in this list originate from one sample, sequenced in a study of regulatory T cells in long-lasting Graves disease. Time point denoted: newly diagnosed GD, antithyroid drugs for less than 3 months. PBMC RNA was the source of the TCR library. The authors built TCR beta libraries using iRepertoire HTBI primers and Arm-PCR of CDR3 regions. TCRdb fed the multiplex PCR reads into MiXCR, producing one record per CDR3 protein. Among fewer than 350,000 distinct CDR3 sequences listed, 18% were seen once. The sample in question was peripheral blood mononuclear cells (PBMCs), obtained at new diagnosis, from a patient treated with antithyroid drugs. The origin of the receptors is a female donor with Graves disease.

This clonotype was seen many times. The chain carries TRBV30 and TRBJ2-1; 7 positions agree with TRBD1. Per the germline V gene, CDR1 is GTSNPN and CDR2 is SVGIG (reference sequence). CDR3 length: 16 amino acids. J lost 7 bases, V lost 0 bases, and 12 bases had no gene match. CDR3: CAWSVRGRSSFNEQFF. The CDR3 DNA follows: TGTGCCTGGAGTGTTAGGGGGCGATCGTCCTTTAATGAGCAGTTCTTC.

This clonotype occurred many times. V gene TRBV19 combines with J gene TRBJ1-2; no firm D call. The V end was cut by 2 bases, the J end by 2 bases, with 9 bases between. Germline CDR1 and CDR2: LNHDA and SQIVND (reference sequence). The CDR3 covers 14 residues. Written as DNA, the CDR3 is TGTGCCAGTAGTATAAACCTAGGGAACTATGGCTACACCTTC. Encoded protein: CASSINLGNYGYTF.

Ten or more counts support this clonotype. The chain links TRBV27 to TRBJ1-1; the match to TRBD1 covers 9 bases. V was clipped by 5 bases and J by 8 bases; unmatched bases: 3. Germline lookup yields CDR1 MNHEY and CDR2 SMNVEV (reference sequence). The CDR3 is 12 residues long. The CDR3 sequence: CASSDRGYEAFF. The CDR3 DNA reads TGTGCCAGCAGTGACAGGGGGTACGAAGCTTTCTTT.

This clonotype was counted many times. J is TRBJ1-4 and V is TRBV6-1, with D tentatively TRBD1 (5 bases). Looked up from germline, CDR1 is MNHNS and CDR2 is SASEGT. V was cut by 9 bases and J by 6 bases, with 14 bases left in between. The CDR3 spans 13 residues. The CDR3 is CASGGAGHEKLFF. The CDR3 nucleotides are TGTGCCAGTGGAGGGGCAGGACATGAAAAACTGTTTTTT.

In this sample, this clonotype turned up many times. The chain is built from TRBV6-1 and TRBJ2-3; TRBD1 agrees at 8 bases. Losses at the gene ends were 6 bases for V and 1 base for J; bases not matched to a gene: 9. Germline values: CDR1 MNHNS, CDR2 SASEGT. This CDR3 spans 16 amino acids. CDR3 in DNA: TGTGCCAGCAGCCAGAGACAGGGGCCACGCACAGATACGCAGTATTTT. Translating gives CASSQRQGPRTDTQYF.

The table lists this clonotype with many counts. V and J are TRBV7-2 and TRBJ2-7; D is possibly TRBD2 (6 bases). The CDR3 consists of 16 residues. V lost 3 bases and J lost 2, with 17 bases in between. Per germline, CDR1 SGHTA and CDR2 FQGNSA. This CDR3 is CASSFLPSGSTYEQYF. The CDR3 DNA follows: TGTGCCAGCAGCTTCCTCCCCAGCGGGTCGACCTACGAGCAGTACTTC.

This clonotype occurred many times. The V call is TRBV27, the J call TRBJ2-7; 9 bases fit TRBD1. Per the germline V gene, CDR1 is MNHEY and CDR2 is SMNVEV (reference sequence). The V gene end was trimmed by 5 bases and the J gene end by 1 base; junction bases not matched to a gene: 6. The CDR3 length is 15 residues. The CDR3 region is CASSTTGTGSYEQYF. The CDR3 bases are TGTGCCAGCAGTACAACCGGGACAGGGTCCTACGAGCAGTACTTC.

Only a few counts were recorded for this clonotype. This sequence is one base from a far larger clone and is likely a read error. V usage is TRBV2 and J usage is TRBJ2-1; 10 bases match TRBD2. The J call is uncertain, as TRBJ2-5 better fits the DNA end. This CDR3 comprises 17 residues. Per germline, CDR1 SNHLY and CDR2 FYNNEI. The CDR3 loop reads CASSPLGLAAYQETQYF. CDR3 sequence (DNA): TGTGCCAGCAGTCCACTTGGACTAGCGGCATACCAAGAGACCCAGTACTTC.

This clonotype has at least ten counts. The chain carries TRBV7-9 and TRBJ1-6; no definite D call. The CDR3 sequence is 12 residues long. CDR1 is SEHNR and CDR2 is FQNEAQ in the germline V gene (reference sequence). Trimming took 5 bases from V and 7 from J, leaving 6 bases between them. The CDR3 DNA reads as TGTGCCAGCAGCCCCAGCAATTCACCCCTCCACTTT. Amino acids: CASSPSNSPLHF.

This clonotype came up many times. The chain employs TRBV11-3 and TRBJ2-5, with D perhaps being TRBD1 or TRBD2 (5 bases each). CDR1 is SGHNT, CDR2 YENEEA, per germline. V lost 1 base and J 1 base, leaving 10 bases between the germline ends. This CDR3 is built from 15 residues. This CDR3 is CASSLARGTQETQYF. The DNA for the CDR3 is TGTGCCAGCAGCTTAGCCCGAGGGACCCAAGAGACCCAGTACTTC. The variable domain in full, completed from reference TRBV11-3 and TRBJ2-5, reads EAGVVQSPRYKIIEKKQPVAFWCNPISGHNTLYWYLQNLGQGPELLIRYENEEAVDDSQLPKDRFSAERLKGVDSTLKIQPAELGDSAVYLCASSLARGTQETQYFGPGTRLLVL.

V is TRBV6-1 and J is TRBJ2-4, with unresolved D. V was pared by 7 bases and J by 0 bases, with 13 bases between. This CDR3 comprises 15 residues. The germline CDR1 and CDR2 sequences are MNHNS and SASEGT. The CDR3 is CASTSARTAKNIQYF. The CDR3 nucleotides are TGTGCCAGCACCTCGGCGAGGACAGCCAAAAACATTCAGTACTTC.

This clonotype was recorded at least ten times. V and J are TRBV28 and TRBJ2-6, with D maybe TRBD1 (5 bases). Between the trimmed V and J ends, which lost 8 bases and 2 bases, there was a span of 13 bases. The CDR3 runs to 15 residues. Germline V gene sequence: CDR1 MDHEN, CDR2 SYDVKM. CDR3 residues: CASGAFSPGANVLTF. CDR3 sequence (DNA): TGTGCCAGCGGGGCCTTCTCCCCTGGGGCCAACGTCCTGACTTTC.

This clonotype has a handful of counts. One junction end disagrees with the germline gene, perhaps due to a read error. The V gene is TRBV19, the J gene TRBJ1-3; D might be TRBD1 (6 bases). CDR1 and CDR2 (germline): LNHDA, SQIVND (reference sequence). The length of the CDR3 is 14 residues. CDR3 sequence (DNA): TGTGCCAGTACCCCAGGGGCCTCTAGAAACACCATATATTTT. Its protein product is CASTPGASRNTIYF.

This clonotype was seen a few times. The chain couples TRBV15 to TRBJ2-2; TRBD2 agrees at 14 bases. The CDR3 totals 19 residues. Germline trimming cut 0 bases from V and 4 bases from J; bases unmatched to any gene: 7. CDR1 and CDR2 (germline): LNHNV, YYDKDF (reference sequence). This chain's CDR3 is CATSRELGGLAGVTGELFF. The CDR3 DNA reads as TGTGCCACCAGCAGAGAACTGGGGGGACTAGCGGGAGTCACCGGGGAGCTGTTTTTT.

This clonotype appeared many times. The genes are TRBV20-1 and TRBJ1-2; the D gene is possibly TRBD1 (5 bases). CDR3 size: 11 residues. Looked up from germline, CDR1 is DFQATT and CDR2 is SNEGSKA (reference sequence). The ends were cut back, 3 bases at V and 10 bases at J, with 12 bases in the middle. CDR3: CSASGGEDYTF. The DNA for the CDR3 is TGCAGTGCTAGCGGGGGAGAAGACTACACCTTC.

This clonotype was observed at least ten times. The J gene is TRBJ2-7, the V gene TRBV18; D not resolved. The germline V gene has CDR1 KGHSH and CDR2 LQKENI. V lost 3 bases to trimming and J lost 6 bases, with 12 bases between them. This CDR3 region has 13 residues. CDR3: CASSPYLGPEQYF. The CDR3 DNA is TGTGCCAGCTCACCCTACCTCGGGCCCGAGCAGTACTTC.